The 21 T cell receptor beta chains below all came from one sample that was sequenced in a study of cytomegalovirus exposure and HLA in healthy donors (dated 2017 in TCRdb). Preparation of the library involved the immunoSEQ multiplex PCR assay. The immuneACCESS repertoire file appears here via TCRdb, limited to in-frame rearrangements. These files lack a portion of the clones; in checked studies, under half of the deficit traces to unresolved V genes, and the cause of the others is not known. Present in this sample are around 300,000 clones, approximately 90% of which were seen just once. The ten largest account for around 0.9% of the sample. What was sequenced was PBMCs. These receptor sequences come from a woman aged 18-30 years in good health and CMV-seronegative.

The chain couples TRBV5-1 to TRBJ1-5; the match to TRBD1 covers 9 bases. CDR1 and CDR2 from the germline V gene are SGHRS and YFSETQ. The CDR3 consists of 19 residues. Unmatched junction bases numbered 10, after V lost 0 bases and J lost 0 bases. CDR3 nucleotide sequence: TGCGCCAGCAGCTTGGAGGGACAGGGCTACCCGCATAGCAATCAGCCCCAGCATTTT. It encodes CASSLEGQGYPHSNQPQHF.

The rearrangement links TRBV4-3 to TRBJ2-1; 7 positions agree with TRBD2. With V trimmed by 0 bases and J by 1 base, 3 bases remained unmatched. The CDR3 spans 16 residues. Germline CDR1 reads LGHNA; CDR2 reads YSLEER. CDR3 protein: CASSQEASGSYNEQFF. The CDR3 DNA reads as TGCGCCAGCAGCCAAGAGGCTAGCGGATCCTACAATGAGCAGTTCTTC.

The chain employs TRBV9 and TRBJ2-7; unclear D gene. V was shortened by 4 bases and J by 2 bases, with 13 bases between the two germline ends. In germline, CDR1 is SGDLS, CDR2 YYNGEE. The CDR3 sequence is 14 residues long. The DNA for the CDR3 is TGTGCCAGCAGCTCCACGGTCCCTCCCTACGAGCAGTACTTC. Protein product: CASSSTVPPYEQYF.

The chain uses TRBV6-5 and TRBJ2-7, with D maybe TRBD2 (5 bases). There are 15 residues in the CDR3. Germline lookup yields CDR1 MNHEY and CDR2 SVGAGI. With 1 base removed from V and 4 bases from J, the gap between germline ends came to 14 bases. The CDR3 DNA sequence: TGTGCCAGCAGTTACTATCCGGGGATGGGTTACGAGCAGTACTTC. Translation gives CASSYYPGMGYEQYF.

This clone was seen a few times. The J gene is TRBJ1-5, the V gene TRBV15; 9 positions match TRBD1. J gave up 7 bases and V 5 bases, and 6 bases lay outside the gene matches. The CDR3 spans 14 residues. Germline loops: CDR1 LNHNV, CDR2 YYDKDF (reference sequence). The CDR3 DNA sequence: TGTGCCACCAGCCTGGACAGGGGCCGGCAGCCCCAGCATTTT. Protein sequence: CATSLDRGRQPQHF.

The chain uses TRBV7-6 and TRBJ2-2; the D gene is possibly TRBD2 (5 bases). The germline V gene has CDR1 SGHVS and CDR2 FNYEAQ. There are 14 residues in the CDR3. Trimming stripped 1 base from V and 5 bases from J, with 8 bases between. CDR3 nucleotides: TGTGCCAGCAGCTTAGGGGAGAGGACCGGGGAGCTGTTTTTT. Amino acids: CASSLGERTGELFF.

There are a few counts of this clone. Germline and junction disagree at one end, which may indicate a read error. CDR3 DNA sequence: TGTGCCAGCAGTAGCAAGTATAGTTCACCCCTCCACTTT. This codes for CASSSKYSSPLHF. The rearrangement uses TRBV6-1 and TRBJ1-6; D remains ambiguous. The germline V gene encodes CDR1 MNHNS and CDR2 SASEGT. The CDR3 length is 13 residues.

The chain employs TRBV30 and TRBJ2-1; no clear D. The germline V gene encodes CDR1 GTSNPN and CDR2 SVGIG (reference sequence). There are 13 residues in the CDR3. With 1 base removed from V and 9 bases from J, the gap between germline ends came to 13 bases. CDR3 sequence reads: CAWSGWSFGEQFF. The CDR3 DNA follows: TGTGCCTGGAGTGGCTGGAGCTTCGGTGAGCAGTTCTTC.

This chain joins TRBV2 and TRBJ2-7; no clear D. This CDR3 has 13 amino acids. Germline V gives CDR1 SNHLY, CDR2 FYNNEI. Trimming shortened V by 6 bases and J by 0 bases, and 9 bases separated the two germline ends. CDR3 protein: CASSADNSYEQYF. In DNA form, the CDR3 reads TGTGCCAGCAGCGCAGACAACTCCTACGAGCAGTACTTC. The full variable domain, with the rest looked up from reference TRBV2 and TRBJ2-7, is EPEVTQTPSHQVTQMGQEVILRCVPISNHLYFYWYRQILGQKVEFLVSFYNNEISEKSEIFDDQFSVERPDGSNFTLKIRSTKLEDSAMYFCASSADNSYEQYFGPGTRLTVT.

The genes are TRBV2 and TRBJ2-3; 9 bases align to TRBD2. J was trimmed by 6 bases and V by 5 bases; bases with no gene match: 9. CDR1 and CDR2 from the germline V gene are SNHLY and FYNNEI. The CDR3 has 15 amino acids. The CDR3 protein is CASSSNSGRRDTQYF. The CDR3 DNA reads as TGTGCCAGCAGTTCGAATAGCGGGAGAAGGGATACGCAGTATTTT.

This chain links TRBV5-6 with TRBJ1-5; D possibly corresponds to TRBD1 (5 bases). The V end lost 2 bases, the J end lost 3 bases, and 9 bases lay between the germline ends. The CDR3 contains 14 residues. Per the germline V gene, CDR1 is SGHDT and CDR2 is YYEEEE. CDR3 bases: TGTGCCAGCAGCTTAAGGGGAAACAATCAGCCCCAGCATTTT. It codes for CASSLRGNNQPQHF. The full variable domain, rest sourced from reference TRBV5-6 and TRBJ1-5, is DAGVTQSPTHLIKTRGQQVTLRCSPKSGHDTVSWYQQALGQGPQFIFQYYEEEERQRGNFPDRFSGHQFPNYSSELNVNALLLGDSALYLCASSLRGNNQPQHFGDGTRLSIL.

The CDR3 nucleotides read TGTGCCAGCAGTTTGACAGGGGCCTTTACAGATACGCAGTATTTT. This gives the protein CASSLTGAFTDTQYF. The chain has TRBV28 and TRBJ2-3, with 8 bases matching TRBD1. V shed 3 bases, J shed 3 bases, and the junction held 5 bases outside the gene matches. This CDR3 has 15 residues. CDR1 is MDHEN and CDR2 is SYDVKM in the germline V gene.

The CDR3 region has the DNA TGTGCCAGCAGCTTGCGGTTCAGGGAGAACACCGGGGAGCTGTTTTTT. This translates into CASSLRFRENTGELFF. The chain combines TRBV5-4 with TRBJ2-2, with D possibly matching TRBD1 (5 bases). This CDR3 has 16 residues. Germline CDR1 reads SGHNT; CDR2 reads YYREEE (reference sequence). Trimming stripped 1 base from V and 1 base from J, with 11 bases between.

V usage is TRBV7-9 and J usage is TRBJ2-6; D ambiguous. This CDR3 is built from 16 residues. Trimming left V 5 bases short and J 0 bases short, with 11 bases between. Germline V gene data show CDR1 as SEHNR and CDR2 as FQNEAQ (reference sequence). CDR3 residues: CASSVGSRSGANVLTF. The CDR3 bases are TGTGCCAGCAGCGTGGGCAGCCGCTCTGGGGCCAACGTCCTGACTTTC.

Only one count was recorded for this clone. The V gene is TRBV7-3, the J gene TRBJ2-5; D is possibly TRBD2 (7 bases). The CDR3 is 16 amino acids. Deletions cut 4 bases from V and 3 bases from J, with 18 bases between. CDR1 SGHTA and CDR2 FQGTGA come from the germline V gene. CDR3 sequence: CASSSRGAGLKETQYF. The DNA for the CDR3 is TGTGCCAGCAGCTCCCGGGGGGCGGGATTAAAAGAGACCCAGTACTTC.

This chain uses TRBV11-1 with TRBJ2-2; weak D call: TRBD2 (6 bases). V lost 3 bases and J lost 2, with 10 bases in between. Germline CDR1 SGHAT, CDR2 FQDESV (reference sequence). There are 15 residues in the CDR3. The CDR3 here is CASSFVGGNTGELFF. DNA of the CDR3: TGTGCCAGCAGCTTCGTGGGAGGTAACACCGGGGAGCTGTTTTTT.

The rearrangement uses TRBV28 and TRBJ1-4; no clear D gene. In germline, CDR1 is MDHEN, CDR2 SYDVKM. The CDR3 length is 14 residues. V lost 1 base and J 0 bases, leaving 3 bases between the germline ends. DNA for the CDR3: TGTGCCAGCAGTTTATATACAACTAATGAAAAACTGTTTTTT. It is translated as CASSLYTTNEKLFF.

The chain combines TRBV6-4 with TRBJ1-5; possible D gene TRBD1, 5 bases. The CDR3 extends over 13 amino acids. Trimming removed 8 bases from V and 2 bases from J, with 10 bases in between. CDR1 and CDR2 from the germline V gene are MRHNA and SNTAGT. In nucleotides, the CDR3 is TGTGCCAGCGTGGGGCCGGGCAATCAGCCCCAGCATTTT. Translated: CASVGPGNQPQHF.

This sequence joins TRBV25-1 and TRBJ2-2; 10 bases fit TRBD1. V lost 3 bases, J lost 3 bases, and 4 bases stayed unmatched. The CDR3 is made up of 16 amino acids. Germline loops: CDR1 MGHDK, CDR2 SYGVNS. The CDR3 nucleotides read TGTGCCAGCAGTGATGCCGGGACAGGGGACACCGGGGAGCTGTTTTTT. Protein product: CASSDAGTGDTGELFF.

This chain uses TRBV10-3 with TRBJ2-7, with 9 bases fitting TRBD1. V shed 5 bases and J 1 base; nucleotides not matched to a gene: 3. The CDR3 totals 14 residues. Germline CDR1 and CDR2: ENHRY and SYGVKD. The CDR3 sequence: CAISSGTGSYEQYF. CDR3 bases: TGTGCCATCAGTTCCGGGACAGGGTCCTACGAGCAGTACTTC.

This clone has only one observation. The CDR3, as DNA: TGTGCCAGCAGTACAAGACAGGAATACACAGATACGCAGTATTTT. Translation gives CASSTRQEYTDTQYF. The chain employs TRBV6-1 and TRBJ2-3; weak D call: TRBD1 (6 bases). The CDR3 has 15 residues. Trimming took 5 bases from V and 2 from J, leaving 14 bases between them. Germline values: CDR1 MNHNS, CDR2 SASEGT.